One sample yielded the 25 T cell receptor beta chains listed below, sequenced in a study of beta chain features in type 1 diabetes (dated by TCRdb to about 2018). The library relied on the immunoSEQ multiplex PCR assay. The entire amount of isolated RNA was reverse transcribed using the High Capacity cDNA Reverse Transcription Kit, so the sequenced TCRB transcripts were expressed ones. TCRdb re-hosts the immuneACCESS table, in-frame sequences only. Its copies lack some clones; in the studies checked, an unresolved V gene accounts for under half of them, and the cause for the rest is not known. The sample table shows about 250,000 clones, and over 12% are seen once. Together, the top ten hold about 0.024% of the sample. The material sequenced was naive CD4+ T cells from blood. The sample's cell subset or site label, decoded: true naive CD4+ T cells. Every receptor here comes from a woman aged 40 to 50 in good health.

This clone was picked up a small number of times. V usage is TRBV11-2 and J usage is TRBJ1-1; D unclear. V was pared by 2 bases and J by 3 bases, with 19 bases between. Germline CDR1 is SGHAT and CDR2 is FQNNGV. The CDR3 sequence is 17 residues long. The CDR3 region has the DNA TGTGCCAGCAGCTTATTACCAGGCGGAGGGTTATACACTGAAGCTTTCTTT. This gives the protein CASSLLPGGGLYTEAFF.

This clone was counted a few times. The chain combines TRBV6-5 with TRBJ1-5; D remains ambiguous. This CDR3 contains 14 residues. Germline loops: CDR1 MNHEY, CDR2 SVGAGI. V was trimmed by 5 bases and J by 9 bases, leaving 17 bases between them. This CDR3 reads CASSQTRDSWPQHF. As DNA, the CDR3 is TGTGCCAGCAGTCAGACTCGTGATTCGTGGCCCCAGCATTTT.

A single count supports this clone. The chain uses TRBV9 and TRBJ2-3, with TRBD2 matching 7 bases. V shed 6 bases, J shed 5 bases, and the junction held 9 bases outside the gene matches. CDR3 length: 14 amino acids. Germline CDR1 and CDR2: SGDLS and YYNGEE. CDR3 nucleotide sequence: TGTGCCAGCACCCGGGGACTACTCGAAGATACGCAGTATTTT. Encoded protein: CASTRGLLEDTQYF.

This rearrangement joins TRBV5-1 to TRBJ2-5; 7 bases map to TRBD2. Germline-derived CDR1 and CDR2 are SGHRS and YFSETQ. The CDR3 consists of 15 residues. V lost 1 base to trimming and J lost 1 base; unmatched junction nucleotides: 4. The CDR3 DNA is TGCGCCAGCAGCTTGAGGCGGGGGTCCCAAGAGACCCAGTACTTC. This gives the protein CASSLRRGSQETQYF.

V is TRBV5-1 and J is TRBJ1-5; 7 bases are shared with TRBD1. This CDR3 region has 18 residues. V dropped 1 base and J dropped 1; count of bases not matched to a gene: 11. The germline gives CDR1 SGHRS, CDR2 YFSETQ. The CDR3 sequence is CASSLWGQTQGSNQPQHF. The CDR3, as DNA: TGCGCCAGCAGCTTGTGGGGGCAAACACAGGGGAGCAATCAGCCCCAGCATTTT.

The rearrangement links TRBV2 to TRBJ2-7; 7 nucleotides align to TRBD1. CDR1 is SNHLY and CDR2 is FYNNEI in the germline V gene. The CDR3 extends over 13 amino acids. J lost 6 bases, V lost 8 bases, and 10 bases had no gene match. The CDR3 coding sequence is TGTGCCAGCGGTCCCAGGGGGATCGGCGAGCAGTACTTC. As protein: CASGPRGIGEQYF. Combining the CDR3 with reference TRBV2 and TRBJ2-7 gives the whole variable domain EPEVTQTPSHQVTQMGQEVILRCVPISNHLYFYWYRQILGQKVEFLVSFYNNEISEKSEIFDDQFSVERPDGSNFTLKIRSTKLEDSAMYFCASGPRGIGEQYFGPGTRLTVT.

The genes are TRBV5-5 and TRBJ2-3; D might be TRBD2 (7 bases). The CDR3 loop spans 16 amino acids. Germline V gives CDR1 SGHKS, CDR2 YYEKEE (reference sequence). V was shortened by 1 base and J by 0 bases, with 12 bases between the two germline ends. The CDR3 sequence is CASSLRRGASTDTQYF. CDR3 DNA sequence: TGTGCCAGCAGCTTGCGCCGGGGGGCTAGCACAGATACGCAGTATTTT.

The chain carries TRBV29-1 and TRBJ1-1, with D possibly TRBD1 on 5 matching bases. Trimming removed 2 bases at V and 0 bases at J, with 13 bases between. Per the germline V gene, CDR1 is SQVTM and CDR2 is ANQGSEA. This CDR3 spans 15 amino acids. In nucleotides, the CDR3 is TGCAGCGTTGAACCGATGGACACTGTGAACACTGAAGCTTTCTTT. It encodes CSVEPMDTVNTEAFF. The full variable domain, with the rest looked up from reference TRBV29-1 and TRBJ1-1, is SAVISQKPSRDICQRGTSLTIQCQVDSQVTMMFWYRQQPGQSLTLIATANQGSEATYESGFVIDKFPISRPNLTFSTLTVSNMSPEDSSIYLCSVEPMDTVNTEAFFGQGTRLTVV.

This clone was detected a few times. V is TRBV13 and J is TRBJ1-5; D is ambiguous. Germline CDR1 and CDR2: PRHDT and FYEKMQ (reference sequence). Trimming stripped 3 bases from V and 7 bases from J, with 16 bases between. The CDR3 has 15 residues. The CDR3 here is CASSFGRLTKQPQHF. The DNA for the CDR3 is TGTGCCAGCAGCTTCGGTCGACTTACTAAACAGCCCCAGCATTTT.

V gene TRBV21-1 combines with J gene TRBJ2-5; whether TRBD1, the table's D call, matches the DNA was not checked. TRBV21-1 is flagged as a pseudogene. The CDR3 runs 13 residues. CDR3 region: CASSKGLQETQYF. The DNA for the CDR3 is TGTGCCAGCAGCAAGGGCTTACAAGAGACCCAGTACTTC.

The CDR3 DNA reads TGTGCCAGCAGCTTAGCTTTAGCCCCTGATGGCTACACCTTC. Translation: CASSLALAPDGYTF. This chain uses TRBV7-9 with TRBJ1-2; no reliable D call. The CDR3 is 14 residues long. Trimming cost V 0 bases and J 6 bases, with 11 bases left between them. CDR1 and CDR2 (germline): SEHNR, FQNEAQ (reference sequence).

This clone was found a few times. An end of the junction does not agree with germline; a read error may underlie this. The chain joins TRBV9 to TRBJ1-4, with no clear D. Looked up from germline, CDR1 is SGDLS and CDR2 is YYNGEE. This CDR3 contains 13 residues. The DNA for the CDR3 is TGTGCCAGCAGCGTTGGGCCATCGGCCGAGACCTCCTTT. It yields the protein CASSVGPSAETSF.

The genes are TRBV28 and TRBJ1-5, with a weak D call TRBD1 (6 bases). CDR1 MDHEN and CDR2 SYDVKM come from the germline V gene. The CDR3 runs 14 residues. The V end was cut by 3 bases, the J end by 6 bases, with 12 bases between. The CDR3 region is CASSFPGQIQPQHF. CDR3 nucleotides: TGTGCCAGCAGTTTCCCAGGACAGATTCAGCCCCAGCATTTT.

This clone was found a few times. The CDR3 DNA reads as TGTGCCAGCTCACCACCGCGGGGGACTGAAGCTTTCTTT. This sequence encodes CASSPPRGTEAFF. The chain is built from TRBV18 and TRBJ1-1, with D possibly TRBD1 on 5 matching bases. Germline CDR1 reads KGHSH; CDR2 reads LQKENI. The CDR3 consists of 13 residues. V lost 0 bases to trimming and J lost 5 bases, with 7 bases between them.

This clone was detected only a few times. The chain links TRBV19 to TRBJ2-1; D not resolved. Germline V gene sequence: CDR1 LNHDA, CDR2 SQIVND (reference sequence). V was shortened by 8 bases and J by 0 bases, with 17 bases between the two germline ends. There are 16 residues in the CDR3. The CDR3 region is CASARSFRSSYNEQFF. As DNA, the CDR3 is TGTGCCAGTGCGAGATCCTTTCGGAGCTCCTACAATGAGCAGTTCTTC.

This clone has just a few counts. The chain recombines TRBV27 with TRBJ2-1; the D is unclear. Trimming removed 5 bases at V and 0 bases at J, with 17 bases between. Germline V gene data show CDR1 as MNHEY and CDR2 as SMNVEV (reference sequence). This CDR3 contains 17 residues. The CDR3 loop is CASSLTGVLSSYNEQFF. The CDR3 DNA follows: TGTGCCAGCAGTCTGACCGGAGTCCTGAGCTCCTACAATGAGCAGTTCTTC.

This clone was seen more than once but under ten times. The V call is TRBV4-2, the J call TRBJ2-3, with D possibly matching TRBD2 (7 bases). This CDR3 has 17 residues. The ends were cut back, 1 base at V and 6 bases at J, with 20 bases in the middle. Germline V lookup: CDR1 LGHNA, CDR2 YNFKEQ. CDR3 region: CASSQGTRGGGEDTQYF. The CDR3 DNA reads as TGTGCCAGCAGCCAAGGGACCCGAGGGGGGGGCGAGGATACGCAGTATTTT.

This rearrangement joins TRBV7-8 to TRBJ2-5, with D perhaps matching TRBD1 (5 bases). Germline assignment: CDR1 SGHVS and CDR2 FQNEAQ. The CDR3 runs 13 residues. V lost 8 bases and J lost 4, with 14 bases in between. This CDR3 reads CASGGRGRETQYF. In DNA form, the CDR3 reads TGTGCCAGCGGCGGTAGGGGCAGAGAGACCCAGTACTTC.

The rearrangement links TRBV5-1 to TRBJ2-1; D is possibly TRBD1 (6 bases). V lost 4 bases and J 6 bases, leaving 17 bases between the germline ends. The CDR3 has 15 amino acids. Germline V lookup: CDR1 SGHRS, CDR2 YFSETQ. The CDR3 region is CASSPGRDRINEQFF. DNA for the CDR3: TGCGCCAGCAGCCCAGGCAGAGACAGGATCAATGAGCAGTTCTTC.

The gene calls are TRBV7-9 and TRBJ1-2; tentatively, D is TRBD1 (5 bases). Germline loops: CDR1 SEHNR, CDR2 FQNEAQ (reference sequence). The V gene lost 1 base and the J gene lost 7 bases, with 13 bases spanning the gap. The CDR3 spans 14 residues. CDR3 loop: CASSLEQVGGGYTF. The CDR3 bases are TGTGCCAGCAGCTTAGAACAGGTTGGCGGTGGCTACACCTTC.

This clone was counted a few times. The rearrangement links TRBV5-1 to TRBJ2-7, with 8 bases identical to TRBD1. The junction had 11 bases not matched to a gene; V was cut back by 0 bases and J by 6 bases. The germline CDR1 and CDR2 sequences are SGHRS and YFSETQ. This CDR3 region has 16 residues. CDR3 amino acids: CASSLAPTGVLFEQYF. CDR3 coding DNA: TGCGCCAGCAGCTTGGCCCCGACAGGGGTCCTCTTCGAGCAGTACTTC.

This chain joins TRBV20-1 and TRBJ1-4, with a possible D match to TRBD1 (6 bases). Germline V gene lookup returns CDR1 DFQATT and CDR2 SNEGSKA (reference sequence). The CDR3 consists of 11 residues. The V end was cut by 2 bases, the J end by 12 bases, with 10 bases between. This CDR3 is CSARKGDQLFF. The DNA for the CDR3 is TGCAGTGCTAGAAAGGGGGACCAACTGTTTTTT.

The J gene is TRBJ2-3, the V gene TRBV28; no clear D gene. The V gene's germline CDR1 is MDHEN and CDR2 SYDVKM. V gave up 6 bases and J gave up 4 bases, with 14 bases separating them. The CDR3 contains 14 residues. The CDR3 nucleotides are TGTGCCAGCAGCACCCCCCGGTTCGCAGATACGCAGTATTTT. Protein product: CASSTPRFADTQYF.

This clone showed up just a few times. The chain joins TRBV5-6 to TRBJ2-5, with a possible D match to TRBD1 (6 bases). The V end was cut by 2 bases, the J end by 5 bases, with 16 bases between. The germline V gene has CDR1 SGHDT and CDR2 YYEEEE. This CDR3 has 15 amino acids. In DNA, the CDR3 is TGTGCCAGCAGCTTCCCACAGGGTCGACGGGAGACCCAGTACTTC. Translation: CASSFPQGRRETQYF.

This clone was detected only a few times. The rearrangement joins TRBV7-9 to TRBJ1-3, with D maybe TRBD1 (6 bases). Germline-derived CDR1 and CDR2 are SEHNR and FQNEAQ (reference sequence). CDR3 length: 16 residues. Trimming took off 5 bases at V and 0 bases at J, with 14 bases between the two ends. The CDR3 region has the DNA TGTGCCAGCAGCGCCATACAGGGTTCCTCTGGAAACACCATATATTTT. Encoded protein: CASSAIQGSSGNTIYF.